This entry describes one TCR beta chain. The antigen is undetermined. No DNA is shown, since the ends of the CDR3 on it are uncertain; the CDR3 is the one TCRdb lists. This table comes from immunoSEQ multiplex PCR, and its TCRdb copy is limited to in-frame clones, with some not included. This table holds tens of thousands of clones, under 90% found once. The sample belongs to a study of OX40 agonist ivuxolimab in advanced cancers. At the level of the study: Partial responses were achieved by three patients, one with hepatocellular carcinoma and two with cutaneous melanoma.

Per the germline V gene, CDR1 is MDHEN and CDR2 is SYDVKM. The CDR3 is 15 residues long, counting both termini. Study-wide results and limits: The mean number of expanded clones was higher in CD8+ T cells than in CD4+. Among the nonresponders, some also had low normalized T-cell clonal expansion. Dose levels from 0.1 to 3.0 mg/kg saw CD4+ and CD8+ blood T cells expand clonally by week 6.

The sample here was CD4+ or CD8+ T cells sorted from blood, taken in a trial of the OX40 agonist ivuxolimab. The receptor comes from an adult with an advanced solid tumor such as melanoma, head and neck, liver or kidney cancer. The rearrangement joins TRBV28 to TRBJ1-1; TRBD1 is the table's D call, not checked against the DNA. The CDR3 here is CASSSSALVRGQHFF.